Each of the 15 T cell receptor beta chains below was sequenced from the same sample in a study of control samples from healthy donors and cancer patients. Here immunoSEQ multiplex PCR was the method, and the copy in TCRdb shows in-frame clones only, minus some. This sample's clone table lists fewer than 200,000 clones. Sequenced sample: blood. The receptors originated from a woman younger than 45 in good health.

V gene TRBV2 combines with J gene TRBJ2-1; TRBD2 matches at 8 bases. The CDR3 runs 15 residues. Germline values: CDR1 SNHLY, CDR2 FYNNEI. Trimming took 3 bases from V and 3 from J; bases not matched to a gene: 4. CDR3 sequence (DNA): TGTGCCAGCAGTGATGGCGGGGGGTACTACAATGAGCAGTTCTTC. Amino acids: CASSDGGGYYNEQFF.

The CDR3: CASSFGRRNTEAFF. The CDR3 nucleotides are TGTGCCAGCAGTTTCGGACGGAGGAACACTGAAGCTTTCTTT. This rearrangement joins TRBV27 to TRBJ1-1; D unresolved. The CDR3 contains 14 residues. Trimming took 3 bases from V and 1 from J, leaving 9 bases between them. CDR1 MNHEY and CDR2 SMNVEV come from the germline V gene (reference sequence).

The chain employs TRBV2 and TRBJ2-2, with TRBD2 as a possible D gene (6 bases). The CDR3 has 15 residues. Trimming took off 8 bases at V and 6 bases at J, with 19 bases between the two ends. Per germline, CDR1 SNHLY and CDR2 FYNNEI. CDR3 sequence reads: CASRLEGISAGELFF. The CDR3 region has the DNA TGTGCCAGCCGACTAGAGGGAATATCCGCCGGGGAGCTGTTTTTT.

V and J are TRBV4-2 and TRBJ1-2; 8 bases align to TRBD1. This CDR3 spans 14 amino acids. From germline, CDR1 is LGHNA and CDR2 YNFKEQ. Trimming took 1 base from V and 8 from J; bases not matched to a gene: 6. The DNA for the CDR3 is TGTGCCAGCAGCCAAGTCGGTCAGGGGGCGGGCTACACCTTC. Residues: CASSQVGQGAGYTF.

V and J are TRBV4-1 and TRBJ2-7, with TRBD1 matching 7 bases. V was pared by 3 bases and J by 3 bases, with 2 bases of the junction left unmatched. Germline V CDR1 and CDR2: MGHRA, YSYEKL. The CDR3 has 13 residues. DNA for the CDR3: TGCGCCAGCAGCCAGAGACAGGGCTACGAGCAGTACTTC. Its protein is CASSQRQGYEQYF.

V gene TRBV7-9 combines with J gene TRBJ2-2, with D unresolved. The CDR3 is made up of 14 amino acids. The germline gives CDR1 SEHNR, CDR2 FQNEAQ (reference sequence). V lost 4 bases, J lost 4 bases, and 10 bases lay in between. The CDR3: CASSYPRPTGELFF. For the CDR3, the DNA is TGTGCCAGCAGCTACCCTCGCCCCACCGGGGAGCTGTTTTTT.

The rearrangement joins TRBV2 to TRBJ1-3; D gene uncertain. Germline V lookup: CDR1 SNHLY, CDR2 FYNNEI. Trimming removed 3 bases at V and 0 bases at J, with 18 bases between. The CDR3 consists of 18 residues. The CDR3 is CASSDTGAGKLSGNTIYF. The CDR3 DNA follows: TGTGCCAGCAGTGATACGGGTGCAGGAAAACTCTCTGGAAACACCATATATTTT.

With respect to this clone: The same CDR3 is also encoded by other DNA sequences in this sample. The chain couples TRBV3-1 (or the pseudogene TRBV3-2) to TRBJ2-3; D is ambiguous. The CDR3 extends over 11 amino acids. CDR1 is LGHDT, CDR2 YNNKEL, per germline (reference sequence). The germline V and J ends were trimmed by 3 bases and 6 bases, with 4 bases remaining between them. CDR3 region: CASSQRDTQYF. The CDR3 DNA is TGTGCCAGCAGCCAGCGCGATACGCAGTATTTT.

This CDR3 reads CASSFPGGTEAFF. As DNA, the CDR3 is TGTGCCAGCAGTTTCCCGGGGGGCACTGAAGCTTTCTTT. This chain joins TRBV6-6 and TRBJ1-1; weak D call: TRBD1 (5 bases). The germline V and J ends were trimmed by 4 bases and 4 bases, with 10 bases remaining between them. The CDR3 extends over 13 amino acids. CDR1 is MNHNY and CDR2 is SVGAGI in the germline V gene (reference sequence).

About this clone: The identical CDR3 is also encoded by other nucleotide sequences in the sample. The V call is TRBV12-3 or TRBV12-4, the J call TRBJ2-7, with TRBD1 identical over 7 bases. J was trimmed by 3 bases and V by 1 base; bases with no gene match: 0. The CDR3 covers 13 residues. This CDR3 is CASSLGTGYEQYF. For the CDR3, the DNA is TGTGCCAGCAGTTTAGGGACAGGCTACGAGCAGTACTTC.

V usage is TRBV18 and J usage is TRBJ1-2; D ambiguous. V was trimmed by 0 bases and J by 4 bases, leaving 9 bases between them. CDR1 KGHSH and CDR2 LQKENI come from the germline V gene. The CDR3 spans 14 residues. The CDR3 reads CASSPPTALYGYTF. The CDR3 DNA sequence: TGTGCCAGCTCACCACCAACGGCACTCTATGGCTACACCTTC.

V usage is TRBV4-1 and J usage is TRBJ1-5; 9 bases align to TRBD1. Germline CDR1 MGHRA, CDR2 YSYEKL. V shed 1 base and J 0 bases; nucleotides not matched to a gene: 7. This CDR3 is 18 amino acids long. The CDR3 is CASSQARTGDGSNQPQHF. CDR3 coding DNA: TGCGCCAGCAGCCAAGCCCGGACAGGGGATGGTAGCAATCAGCCCCAGCATTTT.

DNA of the CDR3: TGTGCCAGCAGTTTTGGGGGGGGCCTACAAGAGACCCAGTACTTC. It yields the protein CASSFGGGLQETQYF. The rearrangement links TRBV6-5 to TRBJ2-5; D might be TRBD2 (7 bases). V was cut by 4 bases and J by 2 bases, with 14 bases left in between. This CDR3 spans 15 amino acids. Germline CDR1 reads MNHEY; CDR2 reads SVGAGI.

The chain carries TRBV3-1 (or the pseudogene TRBV3-2) and TRBJ2-1, with D uncertain. The ends were cut back, 0 bases at V and 8 bases at J, with 2 bases in the middle. Per the germline V gene, CDR1 is LGHDT and CDR2 is YNNKEL (reference sequence). The CDR3 runs 11 residues. CDR3 loop: CASSQDHEQFF. The CDR3 coding sequence is TGTGCCAGCAGCCAAGATCATGAGCAGTTCTTC.

This chain uses TRBV7-9 with TRBJ2-1; 14 bases are shared with TRBD2. J gave up 3 bases and V 11 bases, and 6 bases lay outside the gene matches. This CDR3 contains 15 residues. Germline values: CDR1 SEHNR, CDR2 FQNEAQ (reference sequence). CDR3 loop: CALRTSGGYYNEQFF. For the CDR3, the DNA is TGTGCCCTACGGACTAGCGGGGGGTACTACAATGAGCAGTTCTTC.